Presented here are 7 T cell receptor beta chains from one specimen sequenced in a study of blood T cell repertoires in COVID-19. TCRdb keeps only in-frame clones here, not all; method: immunoSEQ multiplex PCR. The sample holds 110,000 or so clones, around 81% seen once. What was sequenced was peripheral blood. Source of these receptors: an elderly man with acute or convalescent COVID-19.

The sample holds a few counts of this clone. This chain connects TRBV2 to TRBJ1-6; D unresolved. The CDR3 is 15 residues long. Germline V CDR1 and CDR2: SNHLY, FYNNEI. V lost 3 bases and J 9 bases, leaving 15 bases between the germline ends. CDR3 DNA sequence: TGTGCCAGCAGTGACCAGGTTCTTACCGGTTCACCCCTCCACTTT. It yields the protein CASSDQVLTGSPLHF.

This clone was picked up a small number of times. The rearrangement links TRBV7-3 to TRBJ1-1; D is undetermined. Germline CDR1 SGHTA, CDR2 FQGTGA. Trimming pared 5 bases from V and 4 bases from J, leaving 11 bases between. The CDR3 extends over 13 amino acids. For the CDR3, the DNA is TGTGCCAGCAGCCTCATTGGGAGCACTGAAGCTTTCTTT. Translation: CASSLIGSTEAFF.

V and J are TRBV19 and TRBJ2-5; 10 bases are shared with TRBD2. V shed 5 bases, J shed 2 bases, and the junction held 11 bases outside the gene matches. The CDR3 totals 17 residues. CDR1 and CDR2 (germline): LNHDA, SQIVND (reference sequence). CDR3 amino acids: CASSSSGRREGQETQYF. The DNA for the CDR3 is TGTGCCAGTAGTTCTAGCGGGAGACGAGAGGGGCAAGAGACCCAGTACTTC.

The CDR3 DNA reads TGTGCCAGTAGTTGGACAGGGGGGAGAGAGACCCAGTACTTC. It specifies CASSWTGGRETQYF. V is TRBV19 and J is TRBJ2-5, with 10 bases aligning to TRBD1. V was clipped by 5 bases and J by 4 bases; unmatched bases: 4. This CDR3 has 14 amino acids. Germline loops: CDR1 LNHDA, CDR2 SQIVND (reference sequence).

The rearrangement uses TRBV7-6 and TRBJ2-2, with unresolved D. V dropped 7 bases and J dropped 4 bases, with 7 bases sitting between them. Germline V lookup: CDR1 SGHVS, CDR2 FNYEAQ. This CDR3 is built from 12 residues. CDR3 protein: CASTPGTGELFF. The CDR3 DNA follows: TGTGCCAGCACCCCGGGCACCGGGGAGCTGTTTTTT.

Here the CDR3 DNA reads TGTGCCAGTGATAACAGGGGAAAGAACTATGGCTACACCTTC. Residues: CASDNRGKNYGYTF. V gene TRBV19 combines with J gene TRBJ1-2, with 7 bases lining up with TRBD1. Germline loops: CDR1 LNHDA, CDR2 SQIVND (reference sequence). The CDR3 runs 14 residues. The J segment lost 2 bases and the V segment lost 8 bases, leaving 8 bases of the junction unmatched.

As to this clone: The same CDR3 also results from other DNA sequences found in this sample. The chain recombines TRBV18 with TRBJ1-1; TRBD1 matches at 7 bases. V was clipped by 0 bases and J by 0 bases; unmatched bases: 1. The V gene's germline CDR1 is KGHSH and CDR2 LQKENI. This CDR3 has 15 amino acids. As DNA, the CDR3 is TGTGCCAGCTCACCACCACAGGGGATGAACACTGAAGCTTTCTTT. It encodes CASSPPQGMNTEAFF.